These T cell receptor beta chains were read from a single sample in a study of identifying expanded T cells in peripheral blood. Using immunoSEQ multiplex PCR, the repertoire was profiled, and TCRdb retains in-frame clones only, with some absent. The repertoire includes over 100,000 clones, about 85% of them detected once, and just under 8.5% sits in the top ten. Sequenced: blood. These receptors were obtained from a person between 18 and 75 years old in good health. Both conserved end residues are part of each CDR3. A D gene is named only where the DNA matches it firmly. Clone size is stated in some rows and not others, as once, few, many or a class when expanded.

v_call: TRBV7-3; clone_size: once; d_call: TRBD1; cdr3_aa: CASSTGTGEKGQYF
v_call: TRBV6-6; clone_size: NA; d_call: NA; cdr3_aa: CASKVNRAGNEQYF
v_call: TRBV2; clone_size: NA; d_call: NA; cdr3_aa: CASSGYGAPQHF
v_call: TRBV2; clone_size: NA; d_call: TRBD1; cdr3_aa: CASSSRQGFNEKLFF
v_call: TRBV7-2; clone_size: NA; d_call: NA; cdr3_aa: CASSLGLWGVLGVNTEAFF
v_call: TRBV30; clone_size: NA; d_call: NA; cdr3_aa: CAWRVGATEAFF
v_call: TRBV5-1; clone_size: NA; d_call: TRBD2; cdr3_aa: CASSAGGHTGELFF
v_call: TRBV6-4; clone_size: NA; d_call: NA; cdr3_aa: CASRETANTGELFF
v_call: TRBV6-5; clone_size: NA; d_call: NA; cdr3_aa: CASSYSGFRGTGELFF
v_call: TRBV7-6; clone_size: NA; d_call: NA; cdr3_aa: CASSLGDNTEAFF
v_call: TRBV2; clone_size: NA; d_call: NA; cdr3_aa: CASSGQGRTEAFF
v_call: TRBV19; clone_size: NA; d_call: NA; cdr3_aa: CASSIPPESTNTGELFF
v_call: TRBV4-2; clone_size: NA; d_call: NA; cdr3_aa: CASSQDPAASNQPQHF
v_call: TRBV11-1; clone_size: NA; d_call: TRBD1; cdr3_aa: CASSLKGAYWNEQFF
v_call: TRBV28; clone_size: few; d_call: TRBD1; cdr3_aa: CASSTGTGEGYTF
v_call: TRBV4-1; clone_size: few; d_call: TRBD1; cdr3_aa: CASADRGGETQYF
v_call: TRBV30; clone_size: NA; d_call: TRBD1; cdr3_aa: CAWSKDRVVSDSPLHF
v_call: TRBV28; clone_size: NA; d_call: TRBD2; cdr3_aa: CASRKGGPGLAGPDEQFF
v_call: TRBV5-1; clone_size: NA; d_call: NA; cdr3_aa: CASSGGTVTYEQYF
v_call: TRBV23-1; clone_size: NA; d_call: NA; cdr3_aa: CASPKTFRTGGYTF
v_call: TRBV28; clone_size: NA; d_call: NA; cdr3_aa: CASSAHSPETNEQFF
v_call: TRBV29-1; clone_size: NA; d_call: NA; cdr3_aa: CSVSRENSNQPQHF
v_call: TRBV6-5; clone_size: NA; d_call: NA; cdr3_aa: CASSYAGRETQYF
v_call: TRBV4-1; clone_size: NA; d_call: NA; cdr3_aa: CASSQERGTLLYGYTF
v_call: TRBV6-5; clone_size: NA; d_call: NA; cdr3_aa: CASSSQDAGNNEKLFF
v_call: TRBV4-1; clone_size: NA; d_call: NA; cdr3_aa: CASSQDTWNPVIRGYTF
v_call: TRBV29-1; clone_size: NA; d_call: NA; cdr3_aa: CSTPGSPNTGELFF
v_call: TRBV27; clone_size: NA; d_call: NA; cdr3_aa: CASSLYPPSGFTGELFF
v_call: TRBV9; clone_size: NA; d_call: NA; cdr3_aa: CASSVDLVGETQYF
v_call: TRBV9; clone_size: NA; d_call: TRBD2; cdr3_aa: CASSPSEAGQETQYF
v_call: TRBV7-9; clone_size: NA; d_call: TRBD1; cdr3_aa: CASSTTGEGASGNTIYF
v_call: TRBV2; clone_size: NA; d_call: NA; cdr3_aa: CASSVEGLLNQPQHF
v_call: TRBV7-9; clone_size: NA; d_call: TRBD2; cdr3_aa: CASSLATSVYNEQFF
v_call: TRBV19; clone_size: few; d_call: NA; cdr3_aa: CASSAGYSYEQYF
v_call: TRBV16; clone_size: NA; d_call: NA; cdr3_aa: CASSHGVSTATDTQYF
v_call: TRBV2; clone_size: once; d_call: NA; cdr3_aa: CASSGKQTQYF
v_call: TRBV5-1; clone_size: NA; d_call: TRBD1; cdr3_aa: CASSEGQGENEQYF
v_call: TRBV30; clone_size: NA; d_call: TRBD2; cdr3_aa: CAWSVAGGRYEQYF
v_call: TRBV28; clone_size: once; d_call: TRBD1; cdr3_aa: CASSLHRGVEKLFF
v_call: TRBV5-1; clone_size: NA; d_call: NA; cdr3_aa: CASSLGLGGTQYF
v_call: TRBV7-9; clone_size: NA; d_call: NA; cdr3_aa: CASRTQENTEAFF
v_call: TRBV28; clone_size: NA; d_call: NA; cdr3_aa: CASRIWSGDGELFF
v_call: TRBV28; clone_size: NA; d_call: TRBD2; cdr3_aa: CASSFRGRAGYEQYF
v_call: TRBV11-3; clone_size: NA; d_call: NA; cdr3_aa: CASKGSGDEAFF
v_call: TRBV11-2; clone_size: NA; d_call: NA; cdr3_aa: CASSLDFGQPQHF
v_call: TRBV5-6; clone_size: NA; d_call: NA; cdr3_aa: CASSRREWTEAFF
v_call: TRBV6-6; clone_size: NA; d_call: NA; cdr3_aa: CASRLGGTGELFF
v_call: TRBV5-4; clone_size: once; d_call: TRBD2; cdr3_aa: CASSRRTSGSRETQYF
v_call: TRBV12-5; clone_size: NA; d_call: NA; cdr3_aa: CASGLDAQETQYF
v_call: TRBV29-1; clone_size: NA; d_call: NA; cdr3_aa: CSGSTLDRYSDTQYF
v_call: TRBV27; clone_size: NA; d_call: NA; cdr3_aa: CASGFLNGGGGHSNQPQHF
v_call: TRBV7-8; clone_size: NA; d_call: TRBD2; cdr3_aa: CASSRREGSYEQYF
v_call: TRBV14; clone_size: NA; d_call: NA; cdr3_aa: CASSVGGSYHQHF
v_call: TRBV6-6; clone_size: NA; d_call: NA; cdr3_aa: CASSSTGSSNQPQHF
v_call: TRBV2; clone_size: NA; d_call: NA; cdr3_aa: CASSEQAYEQYF
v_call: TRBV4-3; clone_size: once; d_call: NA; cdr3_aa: CASSQESLGSGANVLTF
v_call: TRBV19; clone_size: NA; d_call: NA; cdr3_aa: CASSPGEVSPLHF